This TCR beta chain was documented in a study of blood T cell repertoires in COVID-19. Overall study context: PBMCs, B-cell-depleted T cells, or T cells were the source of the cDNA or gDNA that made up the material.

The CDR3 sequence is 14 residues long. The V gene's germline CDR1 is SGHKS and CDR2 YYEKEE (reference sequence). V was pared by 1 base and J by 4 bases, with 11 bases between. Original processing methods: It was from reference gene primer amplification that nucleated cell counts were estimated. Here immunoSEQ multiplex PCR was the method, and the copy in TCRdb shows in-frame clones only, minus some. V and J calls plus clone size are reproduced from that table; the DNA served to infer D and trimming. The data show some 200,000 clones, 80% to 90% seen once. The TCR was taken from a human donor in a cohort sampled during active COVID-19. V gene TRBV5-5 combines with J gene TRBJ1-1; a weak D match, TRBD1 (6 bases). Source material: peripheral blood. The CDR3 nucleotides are TGTGCCAGCAGCTTGTCAGGGGCGGTCACTGAAGCTTTCTTT. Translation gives CASSLSGAVTEAFF.